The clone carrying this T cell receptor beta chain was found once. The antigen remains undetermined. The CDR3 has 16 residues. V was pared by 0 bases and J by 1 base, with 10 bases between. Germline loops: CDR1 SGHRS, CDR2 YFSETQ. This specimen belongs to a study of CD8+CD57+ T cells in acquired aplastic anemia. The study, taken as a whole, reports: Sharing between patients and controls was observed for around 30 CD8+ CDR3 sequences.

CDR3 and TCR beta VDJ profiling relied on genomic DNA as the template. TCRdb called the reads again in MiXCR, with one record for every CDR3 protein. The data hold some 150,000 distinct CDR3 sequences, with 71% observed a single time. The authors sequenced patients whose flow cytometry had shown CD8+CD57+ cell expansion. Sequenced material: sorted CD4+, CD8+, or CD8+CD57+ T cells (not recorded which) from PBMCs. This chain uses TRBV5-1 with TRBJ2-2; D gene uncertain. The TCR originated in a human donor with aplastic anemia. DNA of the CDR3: TGCGCCAGCAGCTTGGTTGTCACTCAGAACACCGGGGAGCTGTTTTTT. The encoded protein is CASSLVVTQNTGELFF.